The 23 T cell receptor beta chains given below trace back to one sample, sequenced in a study of shared clonotypes between healthy human individuals. The repertoire was sequenced with immunoSEQ multiplex PCR; TCRdb's copy has only in-frame clones and lacks some. The sample records 2 million to 2.5 million clones, 93% being singletons. Sequencing input: naive CD4+ T cells from PBMCs. Subset here: CD45RA+ positively selected. The receptors derive from a man aged 18 to 29 in good health. Some clones in this sample may be carry-over from other donors' samples.

CDR3 nucleotide sequence: TGTGCCATCAGTGAGTCGCGCACGGGGCAGGCAAGAGAAGCTTTCTTT. Protein product: CAISESRTGQAREAFF. The V gene is TRBV10-3, the J gene TRBJ1-1, with D maybe TRBD1 (5 bases). CDR1 ENHRY and CDR2 SYGVKD come from the germline V gene. The CDR3 is 16 amino acids. Trimming took off 0 bases at V and 8 bases at J, with 19 bases between the two ends.

This clone was seen a single time. V gene TRBV7-2 combines with J gene TRBJ1-1; D is undetermined. Germline V gene sequence: CDR1 SGHTA, CDR2 FQGNSA. Trimming shortened V by 2 bases and J by 7 bases, and 8 bases separated the two germline ends. There are 12 residues in the CDR3. For the CDR3, the DNA is TGTGCCAGCAGCTTACAGGCAGGTGAAGCTTTCTTT. Amino acid sequence: CASSLQAGEAFF.

The J gene is TRBJ2-3, the V gene TRBV29-1, with D perhaps matching TRBD2 (6 bases). This CDR3 has 13 residues. V was pared by 8 bases and J by 0 bases, with 12 bases between. CDR1 and CDR2 from the germline V gene are SQVTM and ANQGSEA. The CDR3 reads CSSGTLSTDTQYF. The CDR3 region has the DNA TGCAGCTCCGGGACTCTGAGCACAGATACGCAGTATTTT.

About this clone itself: Other DNA sequences within the sample encode an identical CDR3. The chain is built from TRBV5-1 and TRBJ2-1; D possibly corresponds to TRBD2 (6 bases). V was pared by 7 bases and J by 0 bases, with 11 bases between. The CDR3 is made up of 14 amino acids. Per the germline V gene, CDR1 is SGHRS and CDR2 is YFSETQ. CDR3 region: CASSLEGSYNEQFF. CDR3 sequence (DNA): TGCGCCAGCTCCTTGGAGGGCTCCTACAATGAGCAGTTCTTC. Looking up the rest from reference TRBV5-1 and TRBJ2-1 gives the full variable domain: KAGVTQTPRYLIKTRGQQVTLSCSPISGHRSVSWYQQTPGQGLQFLFEYFSETQRNKGNFPGRFSGRQFSNSRSEMNVSTLELGDSALYLCASSLEGSYNEQFFGPGTRLTVL.

The chain links TRBV28 to TRBJ2-7; TRBD1 matches at 7 bases. Germline CDR1 and CDR2: MDHEN and SYDVKM. The CDR3 runs 13 residues. V was pared by 5 bases and J by 5 bases, with 6 bases of the junction left unmatched. The CDR3 coding sequence is TGTGCCAGCAGTCCATCAGACAGGGACGAGCAGTACTTC. Its protein is CASSPSDRDEQYF.

The chain uses TRBV7-3 and TRBJ2-3; TRBD2 matches at 7 bases. The CDR3 extends over 16 amino acids. Germline-derived CDR1 and CDR2 are SGHTA and FQGTGA. J gave up 5 bases and V 1 base, and 9 bases lay outside the gene matches. Here the CDR3 DNA reads TGTGCCAGCAGCTTAAATGCGGGAGTAGGTGGAGATACGCAGTATTTT. As protein: CASSLNAGVGGDTQYF.

V and J are TRBV10-3 and TRBJ2-3, with D unclear. The CDR3 loop spans 14 amino acids. V lost 4 bases, J lost 1 base, and 9 bases lay in between. Germline loops: CDR1 ENHRY, CDR2 SYGVKD. DNA for the CDR3: TGTGCCATCAGTGGAATAGGCGGCACAGATACGCAGTATTTT. This gives the protein CAISGIGGTDTQYF.

This rearrangement joins TRBV28 to TRBJ2-7; TRBD1 matches 8 bases. CDR1 MDHEN and CDR2 SYDVKM come from the germline V gene. The V and J ends lost 5 bases and 2 bases, in that order; junction bases with no gene match: 8. The CDR3 extends over 15 amino acids. CDR3 protein: CASSGQGKGTYEQYF. The DNA of the CDR3 is TGTGCCAGCAGTGGACAGGGAAAAGGGACCTACGAGCAGTACTTC.

The rearrangement uses TRBV5-4 and TRBJ1-6; possible D gene TRBD1, 5 bases. CDR1 and CDR2 (germline): SGHNT, YYREEE (reference sequence). Trimming removed 4 bases from V and 5 bases from J, with 13 bases in between. This CDR3 spans 15 amino acids. CDR3 in DNA: TGTGCCAGCAGCCCACGGACACCGAATAATTCACCCCTCCACTTT. Translated, it gives CASSPRTPNNSPLHF.

This chain links TRBV11-3 with TRBJ2-1; D perhaps matches TRBD1 (6 bases). V shed 5 bases and J shed 6 bases, with 11 bases lying between them. Germline V gives CDR1 SGHNT, CDR2 YENEEA. There are 13 residues in the CDR3. As DNA, the CDR3 is TGTGCCAGCAGCCTCCGGGACATCAATGAGCAGTTCTTC. Translated, it gives CASSLRDINEQFF.

V is TRBV5-1 and J is TRBJ2-7, with 11 positions matching TRBD1. The junction had 4 bases not matched to a gene; V was cut back by 5 bases and J by 3 bases. The CDR3 has 14 amino acids. Germline-derived CDR1 and CDR2 are SGHRS and YFSETQ. The CDR3 loop is CASRPGTGGYEQYF. The CDR3 nucleotides are TGCGCCAGCAGACCTGGGACAGGGGGCTACGAGCAGTACTTC.

This chain joins TRBV29-1 and TRBJ2-1; D is possibly TRBD1 (6 bases). CDR1 and CDR2 from the germline V gene are SQVTM and ANQGSEA. The V end was cut by 6 bases, the J end by 4 bases, with 16 bases between. The CDR3 length is 14 residues. CDR3 sequence: CSVMLQTGYNEQFF. For the CDR3, the DNA is TGCAGCGTAATGCTTCAAACAGGGTACAATGAGCAGTTCTTC.

V and J are TRBV6-6 and TRBJ1-2; 9 bases fit TRBD1. V gave up 10 bases and J gave up 4 bases; unmatched junction bases: 10. There are 14 residues in the CDR3. Germline assignment: CDR1 MNHNY and CDR2 SVGAGI (reference sequence). The CDR3 sequence is CATTGTGPLYGYTF. DNA for the CDR3: TGTGCCACCACCGGGACAGGGCCTCTCTATGGCTACACCTTC.

The chain carries TRBV5-6 and TRBJ2-2; 10 bases line up with TRBD2. This CDR3 is built from 17 residues. V lost 0 bases to trimming and J lost 6 bases; unmatched junction nucleotides: 8. Germline CDR1 and CDR2: SGHDT and YYEEEE. CDR3 bases: TGTGCCAGCAGCTTGGGGGGCCTAGCGGGAGTCTCCGGGGAGCTGTTTTTT. Translating it yields CASSLGGLAGVSGELFF.

This chain links TRBV27 with TRBJ1-1; TRBD1 agrees at 7 bases. Germline lookup yields CDR1 MNHEY and CDR2 SMNVEV (reference sequence). This CDR3 region has 14 residues. V was clipped by 8 bases and J by 1 base; unmatched bases: 7. The CDR3 nucleotides read TGTGCCAGCGGTTGGGAGGGGGCGAACACTGAAGCTTTCTTT. Translation gives CASGWEGANTEAFF.

CDR3 sequence (DNA): TGTGCCAGCAGTTTAACGGGGAGTGCTTTCTTT. Translated: CASSLTGSAFF. This rearrangement joins TRBV28 to TRBJ1-1, with no clear D. Germline loops: CDR1 MDHEN, CDR2 SYDVKM. CDR3 length equals 11 residues. Trimming shortened V by 2 bases and J by 11 bases, and 9 bases separated the two germline ends.

The chain uses TRBV7-2 and TRBJ2-1, with 12 bases fitting TRBD2. Germline CDR1 and CDR2: SGHTA and FQGNSA. CDR3 length equals 14 residues. The V and J ends lost 6 bases and 7 bases, in that order; junction bases with no gene match: 4. The CDR3 DNA sequence: TGTGCCAGCAGTCTGACTAGCGGGAGTAATGAGCAGTTCTTC. Translated, it gives CASSLTSGSNEQFF.

The table lists this clone with a count of one. The J gene is TRBJ2-7, the V gene TRBV7-2; no definite D call. CDR1 and CDR2 from the germline V gene are SGHTA and FQGNSA. The V gene lost 5 bases and the J gene lost 4 bases, with 6 bases spanning the gap. The CDR3 spans 11 residues. The CDR3 region has the DNA TGTGCCAGCAGCCCTTTATACGAGCAGTACTTC. This codes for CASSPLYEQYF.

The chain couples TRBV28 to TRBJ2-3, with no clear D. Germline CDR1 is MDHEN and CDR2 is SYDVKM. The CDR3 extends over 13 amino acids. Trimming stripped 4 bases from V and 9 bases from J, with 14 bases between. CDR3 region: CASSSGPYLTQYF. The CDR3 nucleotides read TGTGCCAGCAGTTCGGGCCCCTACTTAACGCAGTATTTT.

This clone was picked up a small number of times. This chain uses TRBV2 with TRBJ2-2, with 11 bases lining up with TRBD2. Germline CDR1 and CDR2: SNHLY and FYNNEI. V was pared by 4 bases and J by 8 bases, with 6 bases of the junction left unmatched. The CDR3 runs to 15 residues. Written as DNA, the CDR3 is TGTGCCAGCAGTGGTAGCGGGAGGGCGGTAGGGGAGCTGTTTTTT. The encoded protein is CASSGSGRAVGELFF. Supplemented by reference TRBV2 and TRBJ2-2, the full variable domain reads EPEVTQTPSHQVTQMGQEVILRCVPISNHLYFYWYRQILGQKVEFLVSFYNNEISEKSEIFDDQFSVERPDGSNFTLKIRSTKLEDSAMYFCASSGSGRAVGELFFGEGSRLTVL.

The V and J genes are TRBV18 and TRBJ1-2; 8 positions agree with TRBD1. The germline CDR1 and CDR2 sequences are KGHSH and LQKENI. The V gene end was trimmed by 5 bases and the J gene end by 10 bases; junction bases not matched to a gene: 9. This CDR3 is built from 13 residues. The CDR3: CASSALGQGHYTF. Written as DNA, the CDR3 is TGTGCCAGCTCAGCCTTAGGACAGGGACACTACACCTTC.

The chain joins TRBV14 to TRBJ2-2, with a weak D call TRBD1 (5 bases). The V and J ends lost 8 bases and 1 base respectively, with 14 bases between them. Germline V lookup: CDR1 SGHDN, CDR2 FVKESK. CDR3 size: 15 residues. The CDR3 bases are TGTGCCAGCCGAAGAAGTAGGGGGAACACCGGGGAGCTGTTTTTT. It specifies CASRRSRGNTGELFF.

This chain uses TRBV4-2 with TRBJ1-2; D is possibly TRBD1 (6 bases). The CDR3 has 19 residues. Germline CDR1 reads LGHNA; CDR2 reads YNFKEQ. The V end was cut by 4 bases, the J end by 0 bases, with 24 bases between. CDR3 coding DNA: TGTGCCAGCAGCCCCTACGGGGGCCTTGCAGTTCGTTCTAACTATGGCTACACCTTC. It specifies CASSPYGGLAVRSNYGYTF.